Listed below are T cell receptor beta chains from one sample, sequenced in a study of CD8 T cells in ankylosing spondylitis. TCRdb reprocessed the 5' RACE reads via MiXCR and lists one record per CDR3 protein. In the table there are around 430,000 distinct CDR3 sequences, approximately 17% of which are singletons. Source material: blood, either unsorted or a sorted T cell fraction (not recorded which). These receptors came from a male donor with ankylosing spondylitis. Each CDR3 is given with its conserved first and last residue. D genes are given only for firm matches. Not all rows give a size; the values are once, few, many and, for expanded clones, a class.

J: TRBJ2-5; length: 18; size: -; V: TRBV2; D: TRBD2; DNA: TGTGCCAGCAGTGAAGCGCGGCTAGCGGGGGGCCAACGAGAGACCCAGTACTTC; CDR3: CASSEARLAGGQRETQYF
J: TRBJ2-5; length: 12; size: -; V: TRBV7-9; D: -; DNA: TGTGCCAGCAGTCAGTCCATAGAGACCCAGTACTTC; CDR3: CASSQSIETQYF
J: TRBJ2-1; length: 17; size: few; V: TRBV6-5; D: -; DNA: TGTGCCAGCAGTTTCTTCCCCCCTCCGGGACTCCAAGGGGAGCAGTTCTTC; CDR3: CASSFFPPPGLQGEQFF
J: TRBJ2-1; length: 14; size: many; V: TRBV24-1; D: TRBD2; DNA: TGTGCCACCAGTAGGGCGGGAGGGCCCTATGAGCAGTTCTTC; CDR3: CATSRAGGPYEQFF
J: TRBJ2-7; length: 15; size: many; V: TRBV12-3/TRBV12-4; D: TRBD2; DNA: TGTGCCAGCAGTCCGGGACTAGCGGGAGCCTACGAGCAGTACTTC; CDR3: CASSPGLAGAYEQYF
J: TRBJ1-3; length: 14; size: -; V: TRBV30; D: TRBD1; DNA: TGTGCCTGGAGTGTGGGGACAGGTGGAAACACCATATATTTT; CDR3: CAWSVGTGGNTIYF
J: TRBJ2-7; length: 15; size: -; V: TRBV5-1; D: TRBD1; DNA: TGCGCCAGCAGCCCCCAACAGGGGGCCGCCTACGAGCAGTACTTC; CDR3: CASSPQQGAAYEQYF
J: TRBJ2-2; length: 17; size: -; V: TRBV7-2; D: TRBD2; DNA: TGTGCCAGCAGCTTAAATTTGGGGGAGGGCCGGACCGGGGAGCTGTTTTTT; CDR3: CASSLNLGEGRTGELFF
J: TRBJ2-2; length: 17; size: few; V: TRBV7-2; D: -; DNA: TGTGCCAGCAGCTTAGTGGGGACACCGAGAACCACCGGGGAGCTGTTTTTT; CDR3: CASSLVGTPRTTGELFF
J: TRBJ1-6; length: 12; size: many; V: TRBV12-3/TRBV12-4; D: -; DNA: TGTGCCAGCAGTGCCCCTCCTTCACCCCTCCACTTT; CDR3: CASSAPPSPLHF
J: TRBJ2-2; length: 16; size: -; V: TRBV3-1; D: -; DNA: TGTGCCAGCGCCCCGAGGGGGACTCACCTCACCGGGGAGCTGTTTTTT; CDR3: CASAPRGTHLTGELFF
J: TRBJ2-2; length: 16; size: few; V: TRBV14; D: -; DNA: TGTGCCAGCAGCCAAGATAAAGCTAGGGACACCGGGGAGCTGTTTTTT; CDR3: CASSQDKARDTGELFF
J: TRBJ1-2; length: 16; size: -; V: TRBV20-1; D: -; DNA: TGCAGTGCTAGATCGGCACCGGGGCAGGGGCGGGTAGGCTACACCTTC; CDR3: CSARSAPGQGRVGYTF
J: TRBJ1-2; length: 12; size: -; V: TRBV12-3/TRBV12-4; D: -; DNA: TGTGCCAGCAGTTTAAAGGAATATGGCTACACCTTC; CDR3: CASSLKEYGYTF
J: TRBJ2-1; length: 15; size: few; V: TRBV7-9; D: TRBD2; DNA: TGTGCCAGCAGCTTAGGAACGGGGGGGGACAATGAGCAGTTCTTC; CDR3: CASSLGTGGDNEQFF
J: TRBJ1-1; length: 15; size: few; V: TRBV27; D: TRBD1; DNA: TGTGCCAGCAGTTCACAGGGGTTCATGGACACTGAAGCTTTCTTT; CDR3: CASSSQGFMDTEAFF
J: TRBJ1-2; length: 11; size: many; V: TRBV19; D: -; DNA: TGTGCCAGCGGGACAAACTATGGCTACACCTTC; CDR3: CASGTNYGYTF
J: TRBJ1-2; length: 17; size: -; V: TRBV6-5; D: -; DNA: TGTGCCAGCAGTTACAAGGGGGGTCGACAGGAGTCATATGGCTACACCTTC; CDR3: CASSYKGGRQESYGYTF
J: TRBJ1-1; length: 17; size: few; V: TRBV5-1; D: TRBD1; DNA: TGCGCCAGCAGATTGGAGCGGACAGGGGGCGCCTACACTGAAGCTTTCTTT; CDR3: CASRLERTGGAYTEAFF
J: TRBJ2-1; length: 15; size: -; V: TRBV2; D: -; DNA: TGTGCCAGCAGTGAAGGCGGCAGGGGGGTCAATGAGCAGTTCTTC; CDR3: CASSEGGRGVNEQFF
J: TRBJ1-1; length: 14; size: few; V: TRBV20-1; D: -; DNA: TGCAGTGCTAGAGCTCTGGGGGGGTACACTGAAGCTTTCTTT; CDR3: CSARALGGYTEAFF
J: TRBJ1-1; length: 15; size: few; V: TRBV24-1; D: TRBD1; DNA: TGTGCCACCAGTGAGAAACAGGGGGTAAAGACTGAAGCTTTCTTT; CDR3: CATSEKQGVKTEAFF
J: TRBJ1-1; length: 14; size: few; V: TRBV3-1; D: TRBD1; DNA: TGTGCCAGCAGCCGGCCGGGACAGGGCCCTGAAGCTTTCTTT; CDR3: CASSRPGQGPEAFF
J: TRBJ1-1; length: 14; size: few; V: TRBV5-1; D: TRBD1; DNA: TGCGCCAGCAGGTACCGGGACAGAAACACTGAAGCTTTCTTT; CDR3: CASRYRDRNTEAFF
J: TRBJ1-5; length: 15; size: -; V: TRBV6-2/TRBV6-3; D: -; DNA: TGTGCCAGCAGCCCCAAGGCGGGGGGCCTTCAGCCCCAGCATTTT; CDR3: CASSPKAGGLQPQHF
J: TRBJ2-2; length: 17; size: -; V: TRBV11-2; D: TRBD2; DNA: TGTGCCAGCAGCACGACGACTAGCGGGAGCGGCACCGGGGAGCTGTTTTTT; CDR3: CASSTTTSGSGTGELFF
J: TRBJ2-3; length: 16; size: many; V: TRBV7-9; D: TRBD2; DNA: TGTGCCAGCAGCCCCTACACTAGCGGGAGGCCAGATACGCAGTATTTT; CDR3: CASSPYTSGRPDTQYF
J: TRBJ2-2; length: 15; size: few; V: TRBV5-1; D: -; DNA: TGCGCCAGCAGCTACGGGACCACCAACACCGGGGAGCTGTTTTTT; CDR3: CASSYGTTNTGELFF
J: TRBJ2-2; length: 15; size: few; V: TRBV11-1; D: -; DNA: TGTGCCAGCAGCCGCCTTCAGCGGAACACCGGGGAGCTGTTTTTT; CDR3: CASSRLQRNTGELFF
J: TRBJ2-1; length: 19; size: -; V: TRBV4-1; D: -; DNA: TGCGCCAGCAGCCAGGACCCGAGCCGACCCAGCGGGTCGTACAATGAGCAGTTCTTC; CDR3: CASSQDPSRPSGSYNEQFF
J: TRBJ1-1; length: 15; size: -; V: TRBV28; D: TRBD1; DNA: TGTGCCAGCAGTCTAGGGGGGACAGGGAGCGCTGAAGCTTTCTTT; CDR3: CASSLGGTGSAEAFF
J: TRBJ2-1; length: 16; size: few; V: TRBV10-3; D: TRBD1; DNA: TGTGCCATCAGCGAACTACCGACAGGGCAGGGCAATGAGCAGTTCTTC; CDR3: CAISELPTGQGNEQFF
J: TRBJ2-7; length: 16; size: many; V: TRBV5-1; D: TRBD1; DNA: TGCGCCAGCAGCTTGTTGGTGGACAGGGATACGCGGGAGCAGTACTTC; CDR3: CASSLLVDRDTREQYF
J: TRBJ1-1; length: 15; size: few; V: TRBV5-1; D: -; DNA: TGCGCCAGCAGCACCGGGGGATTAATGAACACTGAAGCTTTCTTT; CDR3: CASSTGGLMNTEAFF
J: TRBJ2-7; length: 17; size: many; V: TRBV3-1; D: TRBD2; DNA: TGTGCCAGCAGGAATCTAGCGGGAGGGCCGAGCTCCTACGAGCAGTACTTC; CDR3: CASRNLAGGPSSYEQYF
J: TRBJ2-1; length: 15; size: -; V: TRBV7-3; D: -; DNA: TGTGCCAGCAGCCAGGGACCATTGCGTGGGAATGAGCAGTTCTTC; CDR3: CASSQGPLRGNEQFF
J: TRBJ1-2; length: 15; size: few; V: TRBV2; D: TRBD1; DNA: TGTGCCAGCAGGCGGACAGGGGGCGCCCAGTATGGCTACACCTTC; CDR3: CASRRTGGAQYGYTF
J: TRBJ2-1; length: 16; size: -; V: TRBV5-1; D: TRBD2; DNA: TGCGCCAGCAGCCAAGAACCACTAGCGGGGAACAATGAGCAGTTCTTC; CDR3: CASSQEPLAGNNEQFF
J: TRBJ2-1; length: 17; size: many; V: TRBV15; D: TRBD2; DNA: TGTGCCACCAGCAGAGGCCCCGGCGGGAGGGCTGACAATGAGCAGTTCTTC; CDR3: CATSRGPGGRADNEQFF
J: TRBJ1-4; length: 15; size: many; V: TRBV7-2; D: -; DNA: TGTGCCAGCAGCTTCCTTACAGGAGGGGGTGAAAAACTGTTTTTT; CDR3: CASSFLTGGGEKLFF
J: TRBJ1-4; length: 12; size: -; V: TRBV11-2; D: -; DNA: TGTGCCAGCAGCTTAGAGGATCGCAGACTGTTTTTT; CDR3: CASSLEDRRLFF
J: TRBJ2-7; length: 16; size: few; V: TRBV27; D: -; DNA: TGTGCCAGCAGCAAACGAGCGGCAACTCTCTCCTACGAGCAGTACTTC; CDR3: CASSKRAATLSYEQYF
J: TRBJ1-2; length: 15; size: -; V: TRBV4-1; D: TRBD1; DNA: TGCGCCAGCAGCAAAGGACAGGGTGTTAACTATGGCTACACCTTC; CDR3: CASSKGQGVNYGYTF
J: TRBJ2-7; length: 14; size: few; V: TRBV20-1; D: -; DNA: TGCAGTGCTAAGGCGGGCGGAGTCTCCTACGAGCAGTACTTC; CDR3: CSAKAGGVSYEQYF
J: TRBJ1-2; length: 15; size: -; V: TRBV15; D: -; DNA: TGTGCCACCAGCAGAGATCGGTGGGGATACGATGGCTACACCTTC; CDR3: CATSRDRWGYDGYTF
J: TRBJ1-3; length: 13; size: -; V: TRBV20-1; D: -; DNA: TGCAGTGCTACCTTTCGGTCTGGAAACACCATATATTTT; CDR3: CSATFRSGNTIYF
J: TRBJ2-5; length: 16; size: few; V: TRBV6-5; D: -; DNA: TGTGCCAGCAGTTACGGGGCGGGGGCCCGTTCAGAGACCCAGTACTTC; CDR3: CASSYGAGARSETQYF
J: TRBJ2-1; length: 14; size: few; V: TRBV5-1; D: TRBD2; DNA: TGCGCCAGCAGCCGGACTAGCGGGGCCAATGAGCAGTTCTTC; CDR3: CASSRTSGANEQFF
J: TRBJ2-3; length: 15; size: -; V: TRBV7-2; D: -; DNA: TGTGCCAGCAGCCAGGGCCCGATCCCCCCAGATACGCAGTATTTT; CDR3: CASSQGPIPPDTQYF
J: TRBJ2-2; length: 16; size: many; V: TRBV5-1; D: -; DNA: TGCGCCAGCAGCTTGTCTGGGACCCAGAACACCGGGGAGCTGTTTTTT; CDR3: CASSLSGTQNTGELFF
J: TRBJ2-6; length: 15; size: many; V: TRBV7-9; D: -; DNA: TGTGCCAGCACCGGAGGAGGGACTGGGGCCAACGTCCTGACTTTC; CDR3: CASTGGGTGANVLTF
J: TRBJ2-3; length: 14; size: -; V: TRBV7-2; D: TRBD1; DNA: TGTGCCAGCAGCTGGGACAGCAGCACAGATACGCAGTATTTT; CDR3: CASSWDSSTDTQYF
J: TRBJ1-6; length: 16; size: -; V: TRBV3-1; D: -; DNA: TGTGCCAGCAGCTATTCTATCGGGGATGTCGGATCACCCCTCCACTTT; CDR3: CASSYSIGDVGSPLHF
J: TRBJ2-1; length: 13; size: many; V: TRBV4-2; D: -; DNA: TGTGCCAGCAGCCAAGAATTACAATGGGAGCAGTTCTTC; CDR3: CASSQELQWEQFF
J: TRBJ2-7; length: 11; size: -; V: TRBV12-3/TRBV12-4; D: -; DNA: TGTGCCAGCGGGTTTGGGTCCGAGCAGTACTTC; CDR3: CASGFGSEQYF
J: TRBJ1-5; length: 15; size: -; V: TRBV6-1; D: -; DNA: TGTGCCAGCAGTGCACAGGGTAGGGACGATCAGCCCCAGCATTTT; CDR3: CASSAQGRDDQPQHF
J: TRBJ2-3; length: 15; size: many; V: TRBV5-1; D: -; DNA: TGCGCCAGCAGCTTGATAACGGGGAGCACAGATACGCAGTATTTT; CDR3: CASSLITGSTDTQYF